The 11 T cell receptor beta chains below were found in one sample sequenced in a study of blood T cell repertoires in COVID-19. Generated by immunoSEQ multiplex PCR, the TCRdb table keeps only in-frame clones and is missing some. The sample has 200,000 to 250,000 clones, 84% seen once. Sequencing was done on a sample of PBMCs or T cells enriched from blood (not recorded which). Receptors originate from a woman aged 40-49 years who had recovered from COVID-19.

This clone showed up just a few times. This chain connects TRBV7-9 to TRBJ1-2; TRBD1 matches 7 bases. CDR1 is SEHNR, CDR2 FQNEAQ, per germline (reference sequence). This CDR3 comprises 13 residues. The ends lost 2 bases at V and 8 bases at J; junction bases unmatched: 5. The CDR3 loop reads CASSLQGVWGYTF. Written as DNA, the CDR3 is TGTGCCAGCAGCTTACAGGGGGTATGGGGCTACACCTTC.

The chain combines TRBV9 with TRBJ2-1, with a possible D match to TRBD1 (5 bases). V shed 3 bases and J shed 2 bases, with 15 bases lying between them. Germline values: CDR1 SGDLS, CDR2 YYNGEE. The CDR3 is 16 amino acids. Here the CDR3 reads CASSALWTNTYNEQFF. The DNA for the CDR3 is TGTGCCAGCAGCGCCCTATGGACAAATACCTACAATGAGCAGTTCTTC.

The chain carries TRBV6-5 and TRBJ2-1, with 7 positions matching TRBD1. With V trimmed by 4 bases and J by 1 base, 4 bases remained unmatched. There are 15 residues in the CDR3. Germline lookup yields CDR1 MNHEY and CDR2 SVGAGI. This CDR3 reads CASSLRDSSYNEQFF. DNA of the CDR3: TGTGCCAGCAGTTTACGGGACAGTTCCTACAATGAGCAGTTCTTC.

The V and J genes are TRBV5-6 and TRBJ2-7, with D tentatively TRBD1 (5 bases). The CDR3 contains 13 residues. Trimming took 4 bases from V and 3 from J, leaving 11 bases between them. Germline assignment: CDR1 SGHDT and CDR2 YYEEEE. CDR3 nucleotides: TGTGCCAGCAGCCTCAACAGGCTCTACGAGCAGTACTTC. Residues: CASSLNRLYEQYF.

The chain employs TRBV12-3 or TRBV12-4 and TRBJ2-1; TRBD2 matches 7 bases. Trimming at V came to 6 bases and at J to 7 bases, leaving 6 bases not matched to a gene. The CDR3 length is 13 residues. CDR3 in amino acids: CASSLLATNEQFF. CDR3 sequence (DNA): TGTGCCAGCAGCCTACTAGCGACGAATGAGCAGTTCTTC.

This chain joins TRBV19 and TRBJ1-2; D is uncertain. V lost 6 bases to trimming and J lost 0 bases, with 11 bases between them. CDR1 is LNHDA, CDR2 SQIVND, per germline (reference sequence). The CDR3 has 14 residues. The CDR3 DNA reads TGTGCCAGTAGGGAACTACAAACTAACTATGGCTACACCTTC. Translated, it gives CASRELQTNYGYTF.

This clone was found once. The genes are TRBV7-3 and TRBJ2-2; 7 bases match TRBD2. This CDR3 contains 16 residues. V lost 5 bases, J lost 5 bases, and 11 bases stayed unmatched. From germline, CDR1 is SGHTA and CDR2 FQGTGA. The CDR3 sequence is CASSRPGGEGTGELFF. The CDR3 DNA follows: TGTGCCAGCAGCCGCCCGGGAGGAGAAGGTACCGGGGAGCTGTTTTTT. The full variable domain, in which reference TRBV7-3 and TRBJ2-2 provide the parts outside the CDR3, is GAGVSQTPSNKVTEKGKYVELRCDPISGHTALYWYRQSLGQGPEFLIYFQGTGAADDSGLPNDRFFAVRPEGSVSTLKIQRTERGDSAVYLCASSRPGGEGTGELFFGEGSRLTVL.

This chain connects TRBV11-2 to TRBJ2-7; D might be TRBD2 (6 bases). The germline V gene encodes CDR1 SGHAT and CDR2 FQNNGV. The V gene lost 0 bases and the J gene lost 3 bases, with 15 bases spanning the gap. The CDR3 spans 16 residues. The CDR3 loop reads CASSLDKAGYIYEQYF. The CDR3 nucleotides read TGTGCCAGCAGCTTAGATAAGGCGGGATATATCTACGAGCAGTACTTC.

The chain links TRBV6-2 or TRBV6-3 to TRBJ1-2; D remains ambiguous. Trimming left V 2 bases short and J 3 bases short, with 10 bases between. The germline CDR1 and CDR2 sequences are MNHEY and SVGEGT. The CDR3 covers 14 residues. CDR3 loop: CASSYPGMDYGYTF. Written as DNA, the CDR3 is TGTGCCAGCAGTTACCCGGGGATGGACTATGGCTACACCTTC.

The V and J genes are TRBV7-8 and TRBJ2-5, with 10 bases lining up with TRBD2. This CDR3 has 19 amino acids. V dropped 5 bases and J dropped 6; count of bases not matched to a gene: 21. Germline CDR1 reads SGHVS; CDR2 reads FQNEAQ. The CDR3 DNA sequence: TGTGCCAGCAGCCGAGGGCCTAGCGGGAGAGGGGGCGAGGGGCAGACCCAGTACTTC. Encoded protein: CASSRGPSGRGGEGQTQYF.

CDR3 coding DNA: TGTGCCAGCAGCTTAGTATTTGGGACTAGCGGCACCGGGGAGCTGTTTTTT. Translating it yields CASSLVFGTSGTGELFF. The V and J genes are TRBV11-2 and TRBJ2-2, with 11 nucleotides matching TRBD2. The length of the CDR3 is 17 residues. Germline V CDR1 and CDR2: SGHAT, FQNNGV. The V segment lost 1 base and the J segment 4 bases; nucleotides outside the gene matches: 5.